The 5 T cell receptor beta chains presented below share a single source sample, sequenced in a study of brain T cells in children with intractable seizures listed by TCRdb under 2021. In light of the paper, this sample's time point label describes: resected brain tissue, or blood drawn just prior to surgery. The protocol used for the library was the immunoSEQ multiplex PCR assay. Imported from immuneACCESS, the table was reduced by TCRdb to in-frame sequences with V and J called. These copies leave out some clones; in studies compared against another copy, an unresolved V gene accounts for under half, and the cause of the remainder is not known. The sample table holds 95,000 to 120,000 clones, of which 90% to 95% were seen once. 3.5% to 4.5% of the sample is held by the ten biggest clonotypes. The sequenced sample was peripheral blood, obtained at surgery. The receptors were sampled from a boy under three years old with hemimegalencephaly and intractable seizures.

The chain uses TRBV6-1 and TRBJ1-2; D is undetermined. This CDR3 has 11 amino acids. V gave up 3 bases and J gave up 4 bases, with 3 bases separating them. Germline V CDR1 and CDR2: MNHNS, SASEGT. This CDR3 reads CASSDSYGYTF. In nucleotides, the CDR3 is TGTGCCAGCAGTGACAGCTATGGCTACACCTTC.

V usage is TRBV5-1 and J usage is TRBJ1-1, with D possibly being TRBD1 (6 bases). This CDR3 is built from 12 residues. Germline values: CDR1 SGHRS, CDR2 YFSETQ. V was cut by 4 bases and J by 7 bases, with 11 bases left in between. The CDR3 DNA reads TGCGCCAGCAGCCTGAACAGGGTTGAAGCTTTCTTT. It is translated as CASSLNRVEAFF. Using reference TRBV5-1 and TRBJ1-1 for the parts outside the CDR3, the full variable domain is KAGVTQTPRYLIKTRGQQVTLSCSPISGHRSVSWYQQTPGQGLQFLFEYFSETQRNKGNFPGRFSGRQFSNSRSEMNVSTLELGDSALYLCASSLNRVEAFFGQGTRLTVV.

This rearrangement joins TRBV3-1 (or the pseudogene TRBV3-2) to TRBJ2-7; D unresolved. The CDR3 loop spans 16 amino acids. Trimming stripped 0 bases from V and 3 bases from J, with 15 bases between. Germline lookup yields CDR1 LGHDT and CDR2 YNNKEL (reference sequence). CDR3 sequence: CASSQETRVKFYEQYF. CDR3 bases: TGTGCCAGCAGCCAAGAGACCCGTGTAAAGTTCTACGAGCAGTACTTC.

This clone appeared once. This chain links TRBV18 with TRBJ1-5, with 8 bases fitting TRBD1. In germline, CDR1 is KGHSH, CDR2 LQKENI. This CDR3 region has 15 residues. V shed 6 bases, J shed 7 bases, and the junction held 11 bases outside the gene matches. The DNA of the CDR3 is TGTGCCAGCTCGCTGGACAGGGCGCCTGGGCAGCCCCAGCATTTT. This codes for CASSLDRAPGQPQHF.

This clone has a handful of counts. V gene TRBV4-1 combines with J gene TRBJ1-6; 7 positions match TRBD1. Unmatched junction bases numbered 9, after V lost 4 bases and J lost 9 bases. Germline CDR1 and CDR2: MGHRA and YSYEKL. This CDR3 is 15 amino acids long. The CDR3 coding sequence is TGCGCCAGCAGCCGAGTGGGCAGGGGGACTTCACCCCTCCACTTT. Translated: CASSRVGRGTSPLHF.